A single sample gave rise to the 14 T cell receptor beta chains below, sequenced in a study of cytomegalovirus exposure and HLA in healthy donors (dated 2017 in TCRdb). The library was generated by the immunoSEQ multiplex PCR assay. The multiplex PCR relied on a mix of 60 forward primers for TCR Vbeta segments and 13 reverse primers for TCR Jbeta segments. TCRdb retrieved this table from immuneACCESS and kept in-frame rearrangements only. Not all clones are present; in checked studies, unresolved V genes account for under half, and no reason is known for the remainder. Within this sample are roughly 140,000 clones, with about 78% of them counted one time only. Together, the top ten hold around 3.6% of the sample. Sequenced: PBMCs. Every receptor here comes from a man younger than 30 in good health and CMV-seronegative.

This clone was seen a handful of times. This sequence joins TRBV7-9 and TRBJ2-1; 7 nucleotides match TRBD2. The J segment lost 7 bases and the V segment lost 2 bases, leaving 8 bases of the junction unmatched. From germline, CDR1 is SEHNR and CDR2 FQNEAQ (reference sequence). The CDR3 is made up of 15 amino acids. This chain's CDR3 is CASSLRIGEGNEQFF. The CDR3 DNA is TGTGCCAGCAGCTTAAGGATCGGGGAGGGGAATGAGCAGTTCTTC.

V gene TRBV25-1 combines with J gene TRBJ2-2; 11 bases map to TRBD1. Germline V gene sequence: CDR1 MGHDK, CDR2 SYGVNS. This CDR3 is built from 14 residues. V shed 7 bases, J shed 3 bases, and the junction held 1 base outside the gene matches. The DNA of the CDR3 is TGTGCCAGCATGGGACAGGGGGACACCGGGGAGCTGTTTTTT. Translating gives CASMGQGDTGELFF. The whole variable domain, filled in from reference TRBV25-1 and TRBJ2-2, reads EADIYQTPRYLVIGTGKKITLECSQTMGHDKMYWYQQDPGMELHLIHYSYGVNSTEKGDLSSESTVSRIRTEHFPLTLESARPSHTSQYLCASMGQGDTGELFFGEGSRLTVL.

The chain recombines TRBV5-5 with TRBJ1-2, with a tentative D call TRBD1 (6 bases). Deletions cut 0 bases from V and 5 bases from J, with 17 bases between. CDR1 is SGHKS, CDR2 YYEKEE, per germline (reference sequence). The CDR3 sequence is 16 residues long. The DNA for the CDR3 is TGTGCCAGCAGCTTGGCCAACACAGGGTTGGATTATGGCTACACCTTC. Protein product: CASSLANTGLDYGYTF. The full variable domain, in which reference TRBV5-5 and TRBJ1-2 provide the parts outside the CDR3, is DAGVTQSPTHLIKTRGQQVTLRCSPISGHKSVSWYQQVLGQGPQFIFQYYEKEERGRGNFPDRFSARQFPNYSSELNVNALLLGDSALYLCASSLANTGLDYGYTFGSGTRLTVV.

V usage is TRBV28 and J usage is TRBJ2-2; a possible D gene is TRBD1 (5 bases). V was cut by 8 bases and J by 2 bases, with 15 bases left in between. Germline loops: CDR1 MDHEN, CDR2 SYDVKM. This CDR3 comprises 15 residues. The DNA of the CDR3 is TGTGCCAGCGTCGGCGGCAGGGAAAACACCGGGGAGCTGTTTTTT. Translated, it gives CASVGGRENTGELFF.

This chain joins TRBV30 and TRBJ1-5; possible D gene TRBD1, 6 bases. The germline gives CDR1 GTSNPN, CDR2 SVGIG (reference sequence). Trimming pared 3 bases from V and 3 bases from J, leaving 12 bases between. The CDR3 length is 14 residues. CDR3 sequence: CAWSRGGANQPQHF. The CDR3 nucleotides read TGTGCCTGGAGCCGAGGGGGGGCCAATCAGCCCCAGCATTTT.

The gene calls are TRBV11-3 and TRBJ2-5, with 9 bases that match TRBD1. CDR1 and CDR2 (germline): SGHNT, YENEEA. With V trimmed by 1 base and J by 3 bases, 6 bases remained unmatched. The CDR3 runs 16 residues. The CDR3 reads CASSLVGTGLEETQYF. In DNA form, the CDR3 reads TGTGCCAGCAGCTTAGTAGGGACAGGGCTTGAAGAGACCCAGTACTTC.

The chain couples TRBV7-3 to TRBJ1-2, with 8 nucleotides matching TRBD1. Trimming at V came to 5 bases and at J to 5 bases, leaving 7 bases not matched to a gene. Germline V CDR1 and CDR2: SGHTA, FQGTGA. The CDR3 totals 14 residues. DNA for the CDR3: TGTGCCAGCAGCGACACAGGGGGAGAATATGGCTACACCTTC. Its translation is CASSDTGGEYGYTF.

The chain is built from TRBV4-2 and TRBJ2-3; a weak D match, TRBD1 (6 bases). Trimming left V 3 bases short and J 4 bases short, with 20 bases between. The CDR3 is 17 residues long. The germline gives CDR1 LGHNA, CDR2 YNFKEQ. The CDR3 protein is CASSHYRVTDLADTQYF. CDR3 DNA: TGTGCCAGCAGCCACTACAGGGTAACAGACTTGGCAGATACGCAGTATTTT.

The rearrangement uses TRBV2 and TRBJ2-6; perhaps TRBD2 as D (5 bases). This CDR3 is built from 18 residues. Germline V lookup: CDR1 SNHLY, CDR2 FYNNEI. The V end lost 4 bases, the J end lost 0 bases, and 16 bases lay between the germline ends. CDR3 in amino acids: CASSAEGPAFSGANVLTF. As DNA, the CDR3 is TGTGCCAGCAGTGCCGAGGGCCCAGCTTTCTCTGGGGCCAACGTCCTGACTTTC.

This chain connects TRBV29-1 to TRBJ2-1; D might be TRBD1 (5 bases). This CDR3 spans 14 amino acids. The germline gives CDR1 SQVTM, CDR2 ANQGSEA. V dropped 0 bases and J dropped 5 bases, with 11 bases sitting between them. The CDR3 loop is CSVEDRDRNNEQFF. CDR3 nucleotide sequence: TGCAGCGTTGAAGACAGGGATAGGAACAATGAGCAGTTCTTC.

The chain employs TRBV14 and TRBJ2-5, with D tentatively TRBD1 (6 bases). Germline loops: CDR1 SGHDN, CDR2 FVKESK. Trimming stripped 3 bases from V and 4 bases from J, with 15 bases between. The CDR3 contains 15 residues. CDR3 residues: CASSHSTGGGETQYF. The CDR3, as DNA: TGTGCCAGCAGCCACTCGACAGGAGGAGGAGAGACCCAGTACTTC.

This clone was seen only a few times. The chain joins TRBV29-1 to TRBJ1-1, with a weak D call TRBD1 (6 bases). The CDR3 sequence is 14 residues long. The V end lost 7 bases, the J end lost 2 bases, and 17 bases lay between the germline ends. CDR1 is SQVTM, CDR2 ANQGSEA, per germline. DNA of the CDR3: TGCAGCGCCCGAACAGGGAGATCTAACACTGAAGCTTTCTTT. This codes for CSARTGRSNTEAFF.

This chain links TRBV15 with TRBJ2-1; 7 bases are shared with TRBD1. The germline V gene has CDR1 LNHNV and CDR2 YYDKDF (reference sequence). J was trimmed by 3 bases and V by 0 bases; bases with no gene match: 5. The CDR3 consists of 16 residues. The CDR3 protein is CATSRDLAGGYNEQFF. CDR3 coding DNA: TGTGCCACCAGCAGAGATCTGGCAGGGGGCTACAATGAGCAGTTCTTC.

The CDR3 sequence is CASSLAGGWETQYF. In DNA form, the CDR3 reads TGTGCCAGCAGCTTGGCAGGGGGCTGGGAGACCCAGTACTTC. V usage is TRBV11-2 and J usage is TRBJ2-5; TRBD1 matches at 8 bases. The ends lost 3 bases at V and 5 bases at J; junction bases unmatched: 5. The CDR3 is 14 amino acids. CDR1 is SGHAT, CDR2 FQNNGV, per germline.